This T cell receptor beta chain was sequenced during a study of read filtering for tumor transcriptome and immune sequencing. Study overall: By R-ISS, stages I, II and III held about 8, 15 and 7 patients. Whole-transcriptome libraries were prepared after DNase treatment. Per sample, TCR-region reads ranged about 4 to 11 million by IR-seq, roughly 80 to 1,300 by RNA-seq.

Molecular barcoded adaptors covering alpha/delta and beta/gamma chains were used on around 400 ng RNA. TCRdb used MiXCR to reprocess the reads, holding one entry per CDR3 protein. The top ten hold 11% of the sample, which has about 130,000 distinct CDR3 sequences, 10% to 15% seen once. This clonotype appeared many times. CDR1 and CDR2 from the germline V gene are SGHTA and FQGNSA. CDR3 size: 15 residues. Between the trimmed V and J ends, which lost 4 bases and 4 bases, there was a span of 14 bases. This TCR came from a donor at least 40 years old with multiple myeloma. Specimen: a population of CD138-negative cells sorted from bone marrow. The rearrangement links TRBV7-2 to TRBJ2-1; weak D call: TRBD2 (5 bases). The DNA for the CDR3 is TGTGCCAGCAGCTCCGGACTGGGCTCTTACAATGAGCAGTTCTTC. It translates to CASSSGLGSYNEQFF.